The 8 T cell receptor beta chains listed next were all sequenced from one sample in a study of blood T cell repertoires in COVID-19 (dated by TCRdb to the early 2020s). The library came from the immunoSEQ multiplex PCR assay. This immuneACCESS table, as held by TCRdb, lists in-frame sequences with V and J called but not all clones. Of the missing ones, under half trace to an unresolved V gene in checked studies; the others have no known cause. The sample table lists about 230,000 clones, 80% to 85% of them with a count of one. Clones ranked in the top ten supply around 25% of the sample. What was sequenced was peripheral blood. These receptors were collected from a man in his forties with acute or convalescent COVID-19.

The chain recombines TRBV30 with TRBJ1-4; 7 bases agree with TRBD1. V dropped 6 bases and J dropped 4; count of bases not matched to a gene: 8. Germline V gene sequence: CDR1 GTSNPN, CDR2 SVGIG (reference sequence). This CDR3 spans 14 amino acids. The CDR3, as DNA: TGTGCCTGTGACTGGGACAGCCTTAATGAAAAACTGTTTTTT. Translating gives CACDWDSLNEKLFF. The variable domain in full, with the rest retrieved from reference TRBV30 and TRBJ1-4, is SQTIHQWPATLVQPVGSPLSLECTVEGTSNPNLYWYRQAAGRGLQLLFYSVGIGQISSEVPQNLSASRPQDRQFILSSKKLLLSDSGFYLCACDWDSLNEKLFFGSGTQLSVL.

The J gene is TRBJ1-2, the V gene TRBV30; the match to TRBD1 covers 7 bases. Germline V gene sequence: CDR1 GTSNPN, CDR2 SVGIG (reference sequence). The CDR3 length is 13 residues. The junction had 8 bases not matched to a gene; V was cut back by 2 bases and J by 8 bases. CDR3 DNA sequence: TGTGCCTGGAGTACCGACAGGGTCCAAGGCTACACCTTC. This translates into CAWSTDRVQGYTF.

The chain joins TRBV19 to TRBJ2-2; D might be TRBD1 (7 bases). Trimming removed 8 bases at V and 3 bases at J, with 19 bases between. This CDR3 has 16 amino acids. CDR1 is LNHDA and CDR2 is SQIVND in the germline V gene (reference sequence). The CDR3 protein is CASRARGDSYTGELFF. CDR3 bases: TGTGCCAGTCGAGCCAGGGGGGACAGTTACACCGGGGAGCTGTTTTTT.

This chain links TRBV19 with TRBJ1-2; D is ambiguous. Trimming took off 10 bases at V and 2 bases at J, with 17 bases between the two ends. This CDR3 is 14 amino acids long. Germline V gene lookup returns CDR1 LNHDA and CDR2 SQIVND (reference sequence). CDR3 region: CATRGTGRNYGYTF. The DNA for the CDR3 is TGTGCCACCCGAGGTACCGGGAGGAACTATGGCTACACCTTC.

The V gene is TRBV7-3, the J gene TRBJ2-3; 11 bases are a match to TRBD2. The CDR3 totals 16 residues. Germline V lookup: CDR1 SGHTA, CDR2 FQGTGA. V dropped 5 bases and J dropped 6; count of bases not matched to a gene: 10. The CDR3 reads CASSLGLAATIDTQYF. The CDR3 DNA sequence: TGTGCCAGCAGCCTGGGACTAGCGGCGACCATTGATACGCAGTATTTT.

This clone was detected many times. Here the CDR3 reads CSAKTGRSGNTIYF. The CDR3 nucleotides are TGCAGCGCTAAGACAGGCCGATCTGGAAACACCATATATTTT. The J gene is TRBJ1-3, the V gene TRBV29-1, with D possibly TRBD1 on 6 matching bases. This CDR3 spans 14 amino acids. V dropped 7 bases and J dropped 1 base, with 14 bases sitting between them. Germline V gene sequence: CDR1 SQVTM, CDR2 ANQGSEA.

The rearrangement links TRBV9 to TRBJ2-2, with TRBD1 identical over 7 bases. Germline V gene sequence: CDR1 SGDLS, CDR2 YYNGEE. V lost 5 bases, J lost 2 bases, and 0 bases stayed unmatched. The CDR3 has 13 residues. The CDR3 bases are TGTGCCAGCAGAGGGGGCAACACCGGGGAGCTGTTTTTT. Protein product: CASRGGNTGELFF.

This CDR3 reads CATSRVPGTSFVSSYNEQFF. The DNA of the CDR3 is TGTGCCACCAGCAGAGTCCCTGGGACTAGTTTTGTAAGCTCCTACAATGAGCAGTTCTTC. The chain is built from TRBV15 and TRBJ2-1; 8 nucleotides agree with TRBD2. Looked up from germline, CDR1 is LNHNV and CDR2 is YYDKDF (reference sequence). V shed 1 base, J shed 0 bases, and the junction held 14 bases outside the gene matches. The CDR3 runs to 20 residues.